Shown below are 11 T cell receptor beta chains from a single sample sequenced in a study of blood T cell repertoires in COVID-19. Libraries were prepared by immunoSEQ multiplex PCR; TCRdb keeps only in-frame clonotypes and omits some of them. The table lists roughly 170,000 clones, 88% of them singletons, with about 26% in the top ten. Sequencing was performed on peripheral blood. The receptors come from a man between 60 and 75 years old with acute or convalescent COVID-19.

V is TRBV19 and J is TRBJ1-2; D perhaps matches TRBD1 (5 bases). The CDR3 is made up of 15 amino acids. The germline gives CDR1 LNHDA, CDR2 SQIVND (reference sequence). The V gene lost 1 base and the J gene lost 8 bases, with 17 bases spanning the gap. The CDR3 DNA follows: TGTGCCAGTAGTATAGGCGGGGACCTGTTCGGGGGCTACACCTTC. Amino acid sequence: CASSIGGDLFGGYTF.

The V gene is TRBV5-6, the J gene TRBJ2-1; TRBD1 aligns across 9 bases. With 0 bases clipped from V and 9 bases from J, the junction kept 10 bases outside the gene matches. The CDR3 has 16 amino acids. Germline V gives CDR1 SGHDT, CDR2 YYEEEE. The CDR3 DNA reads TGTGCCAGCAGCTTGGAAGGGACAGGGAAGGTAGTTGAGCAGTTCTTC. Protein sequence: CASSLEGTGKVVEQFF.

In DNA form, the CDR3 reads TGCGCCAGCAGCTTGGACGGGACTGATGAAAAACTGTTTTTT. As protein: CASSLDGTDEKLFF. V usage is TRBV5-1 and J usage is TRBJ1-4; TRBD1 is a possible D gene (5 bases). This CDR3 has 14 residues. The germline V gene encodes CDR1 SGHRS and CDR2 YFSETQ. V was clipped by 0 bases and J by 6 bases, with 9 bases between them.

The chain joins TRBV2 to TRBJ2-3; no definite D call. The germline gives CDR1 SNHLY, CDR2 FYNNEI. CDR3 length: 12 amino acids. V lost 6 bases and J 4 bases, leaving 8 bases between the germline ends. The DNA of the CDR3 is TGTGCCAGCAGCCCTATGGCAGATACGCAGTATTTT. Translated, it gives CASSPMADTQYF. The full variable domain, rest sourced from reference TRBV2 and TRBJ2-3, is EPEVTQTPSHQVTQMGQEVILRCVPISNHLYFYWYRQILGQKVEFLVSFYNNEISEKSEIFDDQFSVERPDGSNFTLKIRSTKLEDSAMYFCASSPMADTQYFGPGTRLTVL.

The table lists this clone with a few counts. CDR3 sequence (DNA): TGTGCCAGCAGCCCCCGACAGGCCTACGAGCAGTACTTC. Translation gives CASSPRQAYEQYF. The chain uses TRBV11-3 and TRBJ2-7, with a tentative D call TRBD1 (6 bases). The CDR3 covers 13 residues. The V and J ends lost 5 bases and 2 bases respectively, with 10 bases between them. Per germline, CDR1 SGHNT and CDR2 YENEEA.

CDR3 loop: CASSSGGTGIRETQYF. The CDR3 DNA is TGCGCCAGCAGCTCGGGAGGGACAGGGATCCGAGAGACCCAGTACTTC. This sequence joins TRBV5-1 and TRBJ2-5, with a tentative D call TRBD1 (9 bases). This CDR3 is built from 16 residues. V gave up 3 bases and J gave up 4 bases, with 19 bases separating them. Germline loops: CDR1 SGHRS, CDR2 YFSETQ.

J is TRBJ2-7 and V is TRBV5-1, with D unresolved. The germline V gene has CDR1 SGHRS and CDR2 YFSETQ. The CDR3 is 14 residues long. Trimming cost V 4 bases and J 0 bases, with 11 bases left between them. CDR3 nucleotides: TGCGCCAGCAGCCCCCCCGACATCTCCTACGAGCAGTACTTC. Residues: CASSPPDISYEQYF.

This chain links TRBV27 with TRBJ1-2; D is uncertain. The germline V and J ends were trimmed by 2 bases and 10 bases, with 17 bases remaining between them. The germline V gene encodes CDR1 MNHEY and CDR2 SMNVEV (reference sequence). This CDR3 is 14 amino acids long. The CDR3 coding sequence is TGTGCCAGCAGTTTAGGGCACCAAGGGAGAGACTACACCTTC. The encoded protein is CASSLGHQGRDYTF.

The chain employs TRBV2 and TRBJ1-1, with D unresolved. CDR3 size: 14 residues. Germline assignment: CDR1 SNHLY and CDR2 FYNNEI. Trimming removed 4 bases at V and 4 bases at J, with 13 bases between. CDR3: CASSVEGTGTEAFF. As DNA, the CDR3 is TGTGCCAGCAGTGTAGAGGGCACGGGCACTGAAGCTTTCTTT.

The chain carries TRBV9 and TRBJ1-5; D ambiguous. The CDR3 consists of 11 residues. Looked up from germline, CDR1 is SGDLS and CDR2 is YYNGEE. V dropped 3 bases and J dropped 8 bases, with 6 bases sitting between them. CDR3 nucleotide sequence: TGTGCCAGCAGCGGAGGGAAGCCCCAGCATTTT. Translated, it gives CASSGGKPQHF.

The V call is TRBV6-4, the J call TRBJ2-2, with 12 positions matching TRBD2. CDR3 size: 17 residues. Germline loops: CDR1 MRHNA, CDR2 SNTAGT. V trimming: 4 bases; J trimming: 0 bases; junction bases outside the gene matches: 3. The DNA for the CDR3 is TGTGCCAGCAGTGCTCGGACTAGCGGGGCGAACACCGGGGAGCTGTTTTTT. This translates into CASSARTSGANTGELFF.